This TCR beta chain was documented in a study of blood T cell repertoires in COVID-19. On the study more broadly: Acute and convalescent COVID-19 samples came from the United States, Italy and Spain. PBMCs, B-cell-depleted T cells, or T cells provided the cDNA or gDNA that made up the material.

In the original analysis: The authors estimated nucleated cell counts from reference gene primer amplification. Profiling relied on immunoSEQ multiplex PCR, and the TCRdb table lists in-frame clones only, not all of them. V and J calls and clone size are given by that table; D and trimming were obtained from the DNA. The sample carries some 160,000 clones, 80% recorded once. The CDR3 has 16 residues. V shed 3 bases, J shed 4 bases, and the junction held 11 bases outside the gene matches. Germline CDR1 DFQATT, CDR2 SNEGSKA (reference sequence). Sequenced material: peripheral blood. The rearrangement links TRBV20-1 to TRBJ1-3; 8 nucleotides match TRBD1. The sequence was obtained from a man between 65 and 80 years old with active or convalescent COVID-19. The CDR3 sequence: CSASDGQGATGNTIYF. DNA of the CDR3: TGCAGTGCTAGTGACGGTCAGGGGGCGACGGGAAACACCATATATTTT.